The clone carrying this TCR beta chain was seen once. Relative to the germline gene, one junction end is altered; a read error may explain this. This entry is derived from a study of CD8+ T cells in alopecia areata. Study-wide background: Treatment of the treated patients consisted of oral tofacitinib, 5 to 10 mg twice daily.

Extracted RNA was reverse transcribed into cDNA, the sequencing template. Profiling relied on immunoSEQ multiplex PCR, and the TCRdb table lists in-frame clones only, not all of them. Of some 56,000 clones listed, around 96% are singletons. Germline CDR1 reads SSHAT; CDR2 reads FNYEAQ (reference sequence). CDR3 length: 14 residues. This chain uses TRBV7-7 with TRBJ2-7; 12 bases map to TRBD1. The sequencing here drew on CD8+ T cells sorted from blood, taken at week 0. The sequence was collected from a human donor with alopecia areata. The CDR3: CASSQGQGAYEQYF. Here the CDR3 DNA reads TGTGCTAGCAGCCAGGGACAGGGGGCATACGAGCAGTACTTC.